The entry that follows covers one T cell receptor beta chain sequence. What it binds is unknown. Stated time point: blood 4 weeks post-SBRT, at nephrectomy. Treatment in this sample: 15 Gy SBRT to primary tumor, nephrectomy 4 weeks later. The CDR3 contains 14 residues. Germline values: CDR1 MDHEN, CDR2 SYDVKM. The junction had 4 bases not matched to a gene; V was cut back by 5 bases and J by 5 bases. This sample stems from a study of radiation and T cells in renal cell carcinoma. Study-level findings and limits: Top tumor clonotypes rose in blood 2 weeks post-radiation, then contracted.

Profiled with immunoSEQ multiplex PCR; TCRdb holds only in-frame clones, not every one. The table shows 40,000 to 45,000 clones, with 65% to 85% occurring only once. The genes are TRBV28 and TRBJ1-2, with 11 bases matching TRBD1. Sequencing was performed on blood, taken from a patient whose treatment included radiotherapy and nephrectomy. The sequence was obtained from a woman aged 70-85 years with renal cell carcinoma. The CDR3 loop is CASSGQGARYGYTF. The CDR3, as DNA: TGTGCCAGCAGTGGACAGGGGGCGAGGTATGGCTACACCTTC.